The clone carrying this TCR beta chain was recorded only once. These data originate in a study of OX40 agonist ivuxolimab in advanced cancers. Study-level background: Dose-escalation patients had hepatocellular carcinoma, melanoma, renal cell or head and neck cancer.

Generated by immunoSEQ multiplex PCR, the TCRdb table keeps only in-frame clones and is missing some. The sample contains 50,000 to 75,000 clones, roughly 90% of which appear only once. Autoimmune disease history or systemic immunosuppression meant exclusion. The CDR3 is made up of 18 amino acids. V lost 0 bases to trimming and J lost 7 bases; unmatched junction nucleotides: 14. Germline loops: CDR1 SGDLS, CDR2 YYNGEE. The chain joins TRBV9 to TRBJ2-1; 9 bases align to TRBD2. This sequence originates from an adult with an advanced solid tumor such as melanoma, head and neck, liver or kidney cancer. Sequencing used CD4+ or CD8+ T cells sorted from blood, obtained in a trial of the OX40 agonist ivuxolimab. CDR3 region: CASSVGSSGGRAQNEQFF. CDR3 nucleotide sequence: TGTGCCAGCAGCGTAGGATCATCCGGCGGGAGGGCCCAAAATGAGCAGTTCTTC.